These T cell receptor beta chains were read from a single sample in a study of blood T cell repertoires in COVID-19. The assay was immunoSEQ multiplex PCR, and TCRdb's table has in-frame clones only and misses some. The sample records 110,000 to 150,000 clones, around 87% being singletons. Source material: PBMCs or T cells enriched from blood (not recorded which). Source of these receptors: a man aged 55 to 70 who had recovered from COVID-19. Each CDR3 is given with its conserved first and last residue. D genes are given only for firm matches. Size tells how often a clone was seen (once, few, many) or the class of an expanded clone, and some rows leave it out.

once	TRBD1	TRBV19	TRBJ1-5	CASRGGQGAFQPQHF	TGTGCCAGTAGGGGCGGACAGGGGGCCTTTCAGCCCCAGCATTTT
once	TRBD1	TRBV7-6	TRBJ1-1	CASSLSPPGQGGTEAFF	TGTGCCAGCAGCTTAAGTCCGCCGGGACAGGGGGGCACTGAAGCTTTCTTT
.	.	TRBV2	TRBJ1-2	CASSEQGNGYTF	TGTGCCAGCAGTGAACAGGGGAACGGCTACACCTTC
.	TRBD2	TRBV6-1	TRBJ2-7	CASSERLAGGRAYEQYF	TGTGCCAGCAGTGAGCGACTAGCGGGGGGCCGGGCCTACGAGCAGTACTTC
.	.	TRBV5-1	TRBJ2-4	CASSSQGIQYF	TGCGCCAGCAGCTCTCAGGGCATTCAGTACTTC
.	.	TRBV11-2	TRBJ2-2	CASTPKQGPRTGELFF	TGTGCCAGCACCCCTAAACAGGGACCCCGTACCGGGGAGCTGTTTTTT
.	.	TRBV29-1	TRBJ2-3	CSVGRGGFRGTDTQYF	TGCAGCGTTGGAAGGGGGGGGTTTAGAGGCACAGATACGCAGTATTTT
.	TRBD2	TRBV6-5	TRBJ2-7	CASSPLAVTRHEQYF	TGTGCCAGCAGTCCGCTAGCGGTTACTCGGCACGAGCAGTACTTC
.	TRBD2	TRBV10-1	TRBJ2-2	CASSVRAGGTGELFF	TGCGCCAGCAGTGTCCGAGCGGGGGGCACCGGGGAGCTGTTTTTT
.	TRBD1	TRBV18	TRBJ1-2	CASSPGQGDYGYTF	TGTGCCAGCTCACCCGGACAGGGTGACTATGGCTACACCTTC
.	TRBD2	TRBV28	TRBJ2-7	CASSLAGGGYEQYF	TGTGCCAGTTCCCTAGCGGGCGGCGGCTACGAGCAGTACTTC
.	TRBD2	TRBV2	TRBJ2-3	CASSETSHTQYF	TGTGCCAGCAGCGAGACTAGCCATACGCAGTATTTT
.	TRBD1	TRBV9	TRBJ1-2	CASSATGGVYGYTF	TGTGCCAGCAGCGCAACAGGGGGCGTCTATGGCTACACCTTC
.	.	TRBV6-2/TRBV6-3	TRBJ1-5	CASSYSSGQQPQHF	TGTGCCAGCAGTTACTCGTCAGGGCAACAGCCCCAGCATTTT
.	TRBD2	TRBV19	TRBJ2-1	CASSLSRSGGGNEQFF	TGTGCCAGTAGTTTGTCAAGGAGCGGGGGTGGGAATGAGCAGTTCTTC
.	TRBD1	TRBV5-1	TRBJ1-3	CASSLRSGQQTGNTIYF	TGCGCCAGCAGCTTAAGATCGGGACAGCAAACTGGAAACACCATATATTTT
.	.	TRBV19	TRBJ1-3	CASSMLGGSGNTIYF	TGTGCCAGTAGTATGCTGGGGGGATCTGGAAACACCATATATTTT
.	TRBD1	TRBV5-1	TRBJ1-4	CASSENRGGNEKLFF	TGCGCCAGCAGCGAAAACAGGGGTGGAAATGAAAAACTGTTTTTT
.	TRBD1	TRBV28	TRBJ1-2	CAIKGAGGLSGYTF	TGTGCCATCAAGGGGGCAGGGGGCCTGTCTGGCTACACCTTC
.	.	TRBV30	TRBJ2-1	CAWSGQYNEQFF	TGTGCCTGGAGTGGACAGTACAATGAGCAGTTCTTC
.	TRBD1	TRBV5-1	TRBJ2-7	CASSRTGAGEQYF	TGCGCCAGCAGCCGGACAGGGGCCGGGGAGCAGTACTTC
.	.	TRBV30	TRBJ1-1	CAWSGASNTEAFF	TGTGCCTGGAGTGGAGCCTCGAACACTGAAGCTTTCTTT
.	.	TRBV27	TRBJ1-2	CASSLGPIYGYTF	TGTGCCAGCAGTTTAGGGCCTATCTATGGCTACACCTTC
.	TRBD1	TRBV30	TRBJ2-7	CACWTGSSYEQYF	TGTGCCTGTTGGACAGGGAGCTCCTACGAGCAGTACTTC
.	.	TRBV6-5	TRBJ2-3	CASTERSYTDTQYF	TGTGCCAGCACGGAGCGGAGTTACACAGATACGCAGTATTTT
.	.	TRBV29-1	TRBJ2-3	CSVRRRGNPDTQYF	TGCAGCGTTCGTCGCAGGGGAAATCCTGATACGCAGTATTTT
once	.	TRBV3-1/TRBV3-2	TRBJ2-5	CASSRTGTQQETQYF	TGTGCCAGCAGCCGGACCGGGACTCAGCAAGAGACCCAGTACTTC
few	TRBD1	TRBV19	TRBJ2-1	CASTRQGSNEQFF	TGTGCCAGTACCCGACAGGGATCCAATGAGCAGTTCTTC
.	TRBD1	TRBV27	TRBJ2-7	CASSSYRGQGYEQYF	TGTGCCAGCAGTTCCTACAGGGGGCAGGGCTACGAGCAGTACTTC
.	.	TRBV6-5	TRBJ2-7	CASSYSAQGGWEQYF	TGTGCCAGCAGTTACTCTGCGCAGGGGGGATGGGAGCAGTACTTC
.	TRBD1	TRBV29-1	TRBJ2-3	CSAQDRGFWGSSTDTQYF	TGCAGCGCGCAGGACAGGGGGTTTTGGGGCTCTAGCACAGATACGCAGTATTTT
.	TRBD2	TRBV12-5	TRBJ2-1	CASGLKTLAGGPPEQFF	TGTGCTAGTGGTCTAAAAACTCTAGCGGGAGGGCCCCCTGAGCAGTTCTTC
once	.	TRBV5-4	TRBJ1-4	CASSLGGTNEKLFF	TGTGCCAGCAGCCTAGGGGGTACTAATGAAAAACTGTTTTTT
.	.	TRBV25-1	TRBJ2-1	CASSDTRGSGDEQFF	TGTGCCAGCAGTGATACAAGGGGCTCTGGGGATGAGCAGTTCTTC
.	.	TRBV4-1	TRBJ1-3	CASSQDDSRFSGNTIYF	TGCGCCAGCAGCCAAGACGACTCCCGCTTCTCTGGAAACACCATATATTTT
.	.	TRBV3-1/TRBV3-2	TRBJ2-7	CASSQGTEKWF	TGTGCCAGCAGCCAAGGGACAGAAAAATGGTTC
.	.	TRBV6-5	TRBJ2-7	CASSHTPYEQYF	TGTGCCAGCAGTCACACCCCCTACGAGCAGTACTTC
.	.	TRBV28	TRBJ2-2	CASSLKGGATGELFF	TGTGCCAGCAGTTTAAAAGGAGGGGCAACCGGGGAGCTGTTTTTT
once	.	TRBV6-1	TRBJ2-5	CASSERGKGTQYF	TGTGCCAGCAGTGAGAGGGGGAAGGGGACCCAGTACTTC
.	TRBD1	TRBV29-1	TRBJ2-7	CSVRTGSEQYF	TGCAGCGTCCGGACAGGGTCCGAGCAGTACTTC
.	TRBD1	TRBV30	TRBJ2-1	CAWKGQGNNEQFF	TGTGCCTGGAAGGGACAGGGAAACAATGAGCAGTTCTTC
.	TRBD1	TRBV29-1	TRBJ1-4	CSVQTGANEKLFF	TGCAGCGTACAGACAGGGGCTAATGAAAAACTGTTTTTT
.	.	TRBV27	TRBJ2-3	CASSLKAVSTDTQYF	TGTGCCAGCAGTTTAAAAGCTGTAAGCACAGATACGCAGTATTTT
few	.	TRBV7-2	TRBJ1-5	CASSTAGGYNQPQHF	TGTGCCAGCAGCACAGCGGGAGGCTACAATCAGCCCCAGCATTTT
few	.	TRBV30	TRBJ1-5	CAWSVALPYSNQPQHF	TGTGCCTGGAGTGTAGCCCTACCTTATAGCAATCAGCCCCAGCATTTT
once	TRBD1	TRBV5-1	TRBJ2-7	CASSSGQGSYEQYF	TGCGCCAGCAGCTCGGGACAGGGATCCTACGAGCAGTACTTC
.	TRBD1	TRBV11-2	TRBJ2-7	CASSPDRGHRDEQYF	TGTGCCAGCAGCCCGGACAGGGGGCATCGGGACGAGCAGTACTTC
.	.	TRBV28	TRBJ1-1	CASSLAPAVPEAFF	TGTGCCAGCAGTTTAGCCCCCGCAGTGCCTGAAGCTTTCTTT
.	TRBD1	TRBV3-1/TRBV3-2	TRBJ1-3	CASTRGQGTNLDF	TGTGCCAGCACCCGGGGACAGGGGACTAATCTTGATTTT
.	.	TRBV25-1	TRBJ1-1	CASSRTVGTEAFF	TGTGCCAGCTCGAGGACAGTCGGCACTGAAGCTTTCTTT
.	TRBD2	TRBV6-4	TRBJ2-1	CASSVIAGGNEQFF	TGTGCCAGCAGTGTGATAGCGGGGGGAAATGAGCAGTTCTTC
once	.	TRBV20-1	TRBJ1-2	CSAREDKGNTF	TGCAGTGCTAGAGAGGACAAGGGGAACACCTTC
once	.	TRBV7-3	TRBJ2-1	CASSQNGLTYNEQFF	TGTGCCAGCAGCCAAAACGGACTCACCTACAATGAGCAGTTCTTC